This T cell receptor beta chain was recovered during a study of T cell changes during pregnancy in multiple sclerosis. Clones were sequenced by immunoSEQ multiplex PCR, and TCRdb holds only the in-frame ones, with some missing. This sample has around 8,100 clones, with 70% to 90% found just once. V was clipped by 7 bases and J by 6 bases; unmatched bases: 6. Germline V gene lookup returns CDR1 LNHDA and CDR2 SQIVND (reference sequence). The CDR3 spans 14 residues. The gene calls are TRBV19 and TRBJ2-1; 10 bases align to TRBD2. Here the sequenced sample was CD8+ T cells from peripheral blood mononuclear cells, taken in the first trimester of pregnancy. This clonotype was sampled from a female donor in good health, enrolled as a control in a pregnancy study. The CDR3 nucleotides are TGTGCCAGTACTTATATAGCGGGAGGCAATGAGCAGTTCTTC. Protein: CASTYIAGGNEQFF. Variable domain in full (rest from reference TRBV19 and TRBJ2-1): DGGITQSPKYLFRKEGQNVTLSCEQNLNHDAMYWYRQDPGQGLRLIYYSQIVNDFQKGDIAEGYSVSREKKESFPLTVTSAQKNPTAFYLCASTYIAGGNEQFFGPGTRLTVL.